The 24 T cell receptor beta chains listed next were all sequenced from one sample in a study of cytomegalovirus exposure and HLA in healthy donors. 60 Vbeta and 13 Jbeta primers were used in PCR. Clones were sequenced by immunoSEQ multiplex PCR, and TCRdb holds only the in-frame ones, with some missing. The sample shows approximately 120,000 clones, approximately 84% of them seen only once. Input material: PBMCs. The receptors come from a man aged 18 to 30 in good health and CMV-seropositive.

This clone was picked up one time. The J gene is TRBJ2-7, the V gene TRBV6-5; D perhaps matches TRBD1 (5 bases). Germline CDR1 is MNHEY and CDR2 is SVGAGI. The CDR3 runs 14 residues. The germline V and J ends were trimmed by 3 bases and 4 bases, with 13 bases remaining between them. The CDR3 loop reads CASSYWGPAYEQYF. CDR3 DNA sequence: TGTGCCAGCAGTTATTGGGGCCCTGCATACGAGCAGTACTTC.

This chain joins TRBV19 and TRBJ2-7, with 10 bases matching TRBD2. V dropped 5 bases and J dropped 2; count of bases not matched to a gene: 9. The germline V gene has CDR1 LNHDA and CDR2 SQIVND (reference sequence). The CDR3 runs 16 residues. In DNA, the CDR3 is TGTGCCAGTAGTGTTACTAGCGGGATTGGCACCTACGAGCAGTACTTC. Its protein product is CASSVTSGIGTYEQYF.

The rearrangement uses TRBV30 and TRBJ1-6, with D perhaps TRBD1 (6 bases). Trimming stripped 7 bases from V and 9 bases from J, with 16 bases between. The CDR3 sequence is 13 residues long. Germline V gene data show CDR1 as GTSNPN and CDR2 as SVGIG (reference sequence). This CDR3 reads CAFHREGSSPLHF. DNA for the CDR3: TGTGCCTTCCACAGGGAGGGGAGTTCACCCCTCCACTTT.

The V and J genes are TRBV27 and TRBJ2-2; maybe TRBD1 (6 bases). This CDR3 comprises 16 residues. Trimming cost V 2 bases and J 0 bases, with 10 bases left between them. Germline values: CDR1 MNHEY, CDR2 SMNVEV (reference sequence). The CDR3 here is CASSLVGHSNTGELFF. CDR3 nucleotides: TGTGCCAGCAGTTTAGTGGGACATTCGAACACCGGGGAGCTGTTTTTT.

This chain uses TRBV5-5 with TRBJ2-5, with 8 bases that match TRBD1. The end of the DNA aligns better with TRBJ2-7, so the J call may be wrong. The length of the CDR3 is 17 residues. The germline V gene has CDR1 SGHKS and CDR2 YYEKEE (reference sequence). CDR3 sequence (DNA): TGTGCCAGCAGCCCTCCCGGGACAGGACCTAGTTCCTACGAGCAGTACTTC. Protein sequence: CASSPPGTGPSSYEQYF.

The CDR3 loop reads CASSRTGGANYGYTF. The CDR3 nucleotides are TGTGCCAGCAGCCGGACAGGGGGCGCAAACTATGGCTACACCTTC. This chain links TRBV5-4 with TRBJ1-2; 11 nucleotides agree with TRBD1. The V and J ends lost 4 bases and 2 bases, in that order; junction bases with no gene match: 4. Germline CDR1 reads SGHNT; CDR2 reads YYREEE (reference sequence). The CDR3 loop spans 15 amino acids.

A few counts support this clone. The V call is TRBV6-5, the J call TRBJ2-2; D not resolved. CDR3 size: 15 residues. With 2 bases removed from V and 1 base from J, the gap between germline ends came to 8 bases. Germline V gene sequence: CDR1 MNHEY, CDR2 SVGAGI. This CDR3 is CASSYGQMNTGELFF. The CDR3, as DNA: TGTGCCAGCAGTTACGGGCAGATGAACACCGGGGAGCTGTTTTTT.

V usage is TRBV7-9 and J usage is TRBJ2-2; tentatively, D is TRBD1 (6 bases). The CDR3 length is 15 residues. The ends were cut back, 1 base at V and 6 bases at J, with 12 bases in the middle. Per germline, CDR1 SEHNR and CDR2 FQNEAQ (reference sequence). CDR3 protein: CASSLEKTGPGELFF. CDR3 bases: TGTGCCAGCAGCTTAGAAAAAACAGGGCCCGGGGAGCTGTTTTTT.

There are a few counts of this clone. V gene TRBV9 combines with J gene TRBJ2-1; 11 bases agree with TRBD2. The germline gives CDR1 SGDLS, CDR2 YYNGEE. The CDR3 contains 15 residues. Trimming cost V 7 bases and J 10 bases; bases outside gene matches: 13. The CDR3 reads CASGPTSGSLVEQFF. The CDR3 nucleotides are TGTGCCAGCGGACCAACTAGCGGGAGTCTTGTAGAGCAGTTCTTC.

CDR3 sequence reads: CASSSRLGWGGTEAFF. In DNA form, the CDR3 reads TGTGCCAGCAGCTCCCGTTTGGGCTGGGGGGGCACTGAAGCTTTCTTT. The genes are TRBV5-6 and TRBJ1-1; the D gene is possibly TRBD1 (5 bases). The CDR3 sequence is 16 residues long. Trimming cost V 3 bases and J 4 bases, with 19 bases left between them. Germline CDR1 is SGHDT and CDR2 is YYEEEE.

The genes are TRBV6-1 and TRBJ2-7; unclear D gene. The CDR3 has 14 residues. From germline, CDR1 is MNHNS and CDR2 SASEGT. Trimming stripped 4 bases from V and 0 bases from J, with 10 bases between. DNA for the CDR3: TGTGCCAGCAGTGGAGGTACATACTCCTACGAGCAGTACTTC. Translated, it gives CASSGGTYSYEQYF.

The V call is TRBV27, the J call TRBJ2-6; 13 bases map to TRBD2. The V gene's germline CDR1 is MNHEY and CDR2 SMNVEV (reference sequence). The CDR3 consists of 16 residues. The junction had 4 bases not matched to a gene; V was cut back by 8 bases and J by 3 bases. CDR3 in DNA: TGTGCCAGCCAAGGACTAGCGGGAGTTGGGGCCAACGTCCTGACTTTC. Its translation is CASQGLAGVGANVLTF.

The V call is TRBV7-9, the J call TRBJ2-3; no clear D gene. CDR3 length: 16 amino acids. Per the germline V gene, CDR1 is SEHNR and CDR2 is FQNEAQ (reference sequence). The V gene lost 5 bases and the J gene lost 0 bases, with 15 bases spanning the gap. CDR3 protein: CASSAASLTSTDTQYF. CDR3 bases: TGTGCCAGCAGCGCGGCTTCCCTCACTAGCACAGATACGCAGTATTTT.

The chain carries TRBV5-1 and TRBJ1-2, with 9 bases that match TRBD1. Germline loops: CDR1 SGHRS, CDR2 YFSETQ. V shed 2 bases and J 4 bases; nucleotides not matched to a gene: 9. There are 16 residues in the CDR3. The CDR3 coding sequence is TGCGCCAGCAGCTTAGCGAACGACAGGGGGGGCTATGGCTACACCTTC. Its protein product is CASSLANDRGGYGYTF. Complete variable domain (other parts from reference TRBV5-1 and TRBJ1-2): KAGVTQTPRYLIKTRGQQVTLSCSPISGHRSVSWYQQTPGQGLQFLFEYFSETQRNKGNFPGRFSGRQFSNSRSEMNVSTLELGDSALYLCASSLANDRGGYGYTFGSGTRLTVV.

This chain uses TRBV30 with TRBJ1-1; no reliable D call. The length of the CDR3 is 13 residues. Germline CDR1 reads GTSNPN; CDR2 reads SVGIG (reference sequence). Trimming removed 0 bases from V and 6 bases from J, with 11 bases in between. The CDR3 sequence is CAWSVRERAEAFF. The DNA for the CDR3 is TGTGCCTGGAGTGTACGGGAGAGGGCTGAAGCTTTCTTT.

For this clone: The missing conserved phenylalanine or tryptophan at the end of this CDR3 makes a read error likely. The DNA is left out, because the CDR3 cannot be placed on it with certainty; the CDR3 is given as TCRdb lists it. The chain recombines TRBV5-5 with TRBJ1-1; the DNA was not compared with TRBD1, the D call given in the table. Germline V gene lookup returns CDR1 SGHKS and CDR2 YYEKEE (reference sequence). The CDR3 contains 13 residues when both ends are counted. The CDR3 here is CASSRLGQGHPHV.

This clone was picked up one time. The chain joins TRBV13 to TRBJ1-2; D is uncertain. This CDR3 is built from 13 residues. V was pared by 2 bases and J by 1 base, with 5 bases between. Looked up from germline, CDR1 is PRHDT and CDR2 is FYEKMQ (reference sequence). The CDR3 here is CASSLLGNYGYTF. For the CDR3, the DNA is TGTGCCAGCAGCTTACTCGGTAACTATGGCTACACCTTC. The complete variable domain, with remaining parts taken from reference TRBV13 and TRBJ1-2, reads AAGVIQSPRHLIKEKRETATLKCYPIPRHDTVYWYQQGPGQDPQFLISFYEKMQSDKGSIPDRFSAQQFSDYHSELNMSSLELGDSALYFCASSLLGNYGYTFGSGTRLTVV.

The chain uses TRBV5-6 and TRBJ2-5, with 8 bases matching TRBD1. The junction had 15 bases not matched to a gene; V was cut back by 4 bases and J by 4 bases. Germline V lookup: CDR1 SGHDT, CDR2 YYEEEE. This CDR3 is 17 amino acids long. CDR3 loop: CASSGEGTGGSAETQYF. The DNA for the CDR3 is TGTGCCAGCAGCGGAGAAGGAACAGGGGGATCTGCAGAGACCCAGTACTTC.

J is TRBJ1-5 and V is TRBV7-9, with D possibly being TRBD1 (5 bases). This CDR3 has 14 residues. V was clipped by 4 bases and J by 6 bases, with 13 bases between them. Germline lookup yields CDR1 SEHNR and CDR2 FQNEAQ (reference sequence). The CDR3 DNA sequence: TGTGCCAGCAGCTCGGCCAACACAGGTCAGCCCCAGCATTTT. Translating it yields CASSSANTGQPQHF. The full variable domain, in which reference TRBV7-9 and TRBJ1-5 provide the parts outside the CDR3, is DTGVSQNPRHKITKRGQNVTFRCDPISEHNRLYWYRQTLGQGPEFLTYFQNEAQLEKSRLLSDRFSAERPKGSFSTLEIQRTEQGDSAMYLCASSSANTGQPQHFGDGTRLSIL.

The chain combines TRBV5-4 with TRBJ2-6; 10 positions match TRBD1. The CDR3 totals 18 residues. Trimming took 2 bases from V and 0 from J; bases not matched to a gene: 5. Germline CDR1 reads SGHNT; CDR2 reads YYREEE (reference sequence). CDR3 protein: CASSFRQGAYSGANVLTF. DNA of the CDR3: TGTGCCAGCAGCTTTAGACAGGGGGCCTACTCTGGGGCCAACGTCCTGACTTTC.

The V gene is TRBV15, the J gene TRBJ1-2; D perhaps matches TRBD1 (5 bases). The germline V gene has CDR1 LNHNV and CDR2 YYDKDF (reference sequence). CDR3 size: 14 residues. V shed 0 bases and J shed 6 bases, with 11 bases lying between them. As DNA, the CDR3 is TGTGCCACCAGCAGAGATTGGGGGGTGAATGGCTACACCTTC. As protein: CATSRDWGVNGYTF.

This clone has only a few counts. The chain joins TRBV4-2 to TRBJ2-5, with D possibly being TRBD2 (5 bases). V was clipped by 1 base and J by 5 bases, with 11 bases between them. The V gene's germline CDR1 is LGHNA and CDR2 YNFKEQ. This CDR3 has 14 residues. The CDR3 sequence is CASSQGVSDETQYF. CDR3 DNA sequence: TGTGCCAGCAGCCAAGGTGTTAGCGATGAGACCCAGTACTTC.

The chain joins TRBV4-1 to TRBJ2-7; 7 bases fit TRBD1. The CDR3 length is 18 residues. CDR1 and CDR2 (germline): MGHRA, YSYEKL. V lost 0 bases and J lost 3; bases outside the gene matches: 14. The CDR3 loop is CASSQEGGPGQRNYEQYF. CDR3 coding DNA: TGCGCCAGCAGCCAAGAAGGAGGACCGGGACAGAGGAACTACGAGCAGTACTTC.

This clone was picked up one time. The chain links TRBV9 to TRBJ2-3; D might be TRBD1 (6 bases). Germline-derived CDR1 and CDR2 are SGDLS and YYNGEE. The V end lost 0 bases, the J end lost 6 bases, and 11 bases lay between the germline ends. The CDR3 runs to 14 residues. For the CDR3, the DNA is TGTGCCAGCAGCGTAGCGATCCAGGGGGATACGCAGTATTTT. It specifies CASSVAIQGDTQYF.